This T cell receptor (beta chain) is from a study of read filtering for tumor transcriptome and immune sequencing. Study at large: R-ISS stage counts were about eight for I, around 17 for II, about 7 for III.

Every patient had bone marrow sampled while the disease was active. This library used around 0.4 ug RNA and molecular barcoded adaptors spanning alpha/delta and beta/gamma chains. Via MiXCR, TCRdb re-called the reads, giving one row per CDR3 protein. The data hold 100,000 to 150,000 distinct CDR3 sequences, with less than 15% observed a single time. This clonotype showed up many times. As yet, its antigen is unknown. General study results and limits: The sorted CD138-negative fraction was a mixed bone marrow immune population, not purified T cells. In IR-seq, single-read clonotypes were around four fifths of clonotypes but roughly 3.5% of reads.

This sequence originates from a donor over 35 with multiple myeloma. The sequencing input was a population of CD138-negative cells sorted from bone marrow.

The CDR3 coding sequence is TGTGCCAGCAGCCTGCCTGGGGCCAACGTCCTGACTTTC. Translating it yields CASSLPGANVLTF. The chain uses TRBV11-1 and TRBJ2-6; D gene unclear. CDR3 length: 13 residues. Per germline, CDR1 SGHAT and CDR2 FQDESV (reference sequence). Trimming left V 5 bases short and J 2 bases short, with 4 bases between.